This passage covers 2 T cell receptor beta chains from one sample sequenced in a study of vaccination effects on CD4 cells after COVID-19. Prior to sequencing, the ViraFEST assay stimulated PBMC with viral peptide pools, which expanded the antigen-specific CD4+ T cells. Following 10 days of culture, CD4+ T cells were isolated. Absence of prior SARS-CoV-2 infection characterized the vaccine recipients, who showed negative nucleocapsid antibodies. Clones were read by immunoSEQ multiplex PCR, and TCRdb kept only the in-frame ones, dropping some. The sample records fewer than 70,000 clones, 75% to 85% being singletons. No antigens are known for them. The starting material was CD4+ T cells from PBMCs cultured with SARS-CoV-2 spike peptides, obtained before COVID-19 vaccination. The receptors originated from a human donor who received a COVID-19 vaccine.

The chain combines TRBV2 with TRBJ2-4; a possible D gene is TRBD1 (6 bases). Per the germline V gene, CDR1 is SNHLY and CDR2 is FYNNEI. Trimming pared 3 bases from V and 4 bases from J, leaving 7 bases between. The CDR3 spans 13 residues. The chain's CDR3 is CASSEGHKNIQYF. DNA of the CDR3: TGTGCCAGCAGTGAGGGACATAAAAACATTCAGTACTTC.

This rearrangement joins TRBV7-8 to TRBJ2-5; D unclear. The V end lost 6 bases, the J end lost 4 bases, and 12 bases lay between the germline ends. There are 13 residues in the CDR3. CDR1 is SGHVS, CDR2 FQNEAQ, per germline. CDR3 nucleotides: TGTGCCAGCAGGGGGTTGAGTGTAGAGACCCAGTACTTC. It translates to CASRGLSVETQYF.